What follows is one T cell receptor (beta chain) and its context. No antigen is known for it. V gave up 4 bases and J gave up 3 bases; unmatched junction bases: 7. CDR3 size: 15 residues. The sample comes from a study of T-cell memory formation after mild COVID-19. Study-level information: Among the donors, TCR clusters were largely specific to each donor.

Study outcomes and limitations: Contracting clones localized mainly to CM and EM when CD4+ and mainly to EMRA when CD8+.

Constant-segment primers were used for 5'RACE, and the resulting TCR alpha and TCR beta cDNA libraries carried sample barcodes and UMIs. MiXCR, applied by TCRdb to the 5' RACE reads, yields one record per CDR3 protein. The table has roughly 400,000 distinct CDR3 sequences, 24% seen once; the top ten hold 8.5% to 10%. The sequence derives from an adult woman who had mild COVID-19 (a few samples of this study predate the infection). Cell type and time point are not known. The chain recombines TRBV12-3 or TRBV12-4 with TRBJ2-7; the match to TRBD2 covers 9 bases. Input material: PBMCs or a T cell subset sorted from them (not recorded which). Here the CDR3 DNA reads TGTGCCAGCAGTTCAGTGCGGGGGGGCTTCTACGAGCAGTACTTC. Translation: CASSSVRGGFYEQYF.